This TCR beta chain derives from a study of T cells in localized non-small cell lung cancer. Relative to its sample, this clone is medium-sized. Antigen: not known. Repertoires were generated with immunoSEQ multiplex PCR, while TCRdb's copy carries only in-frame clones and drops some. The table lists under 2,500 clones, about 20% of them singletons, with 15% to 20% in the top ten. Per the germline V gene, CDR1 is SGHNT and CDR2 is YENEEA. The CDR3 covers 14 residues. Trimming pared 3 bases from V and 7 bases from J, leaving 13 bases between. Findings and limits, study-wide: The study linked higher blood T cell density to longer overall survival. Sequencing was limited to one tumor region, leaving the possibility of heterogeneity open. Exceeding tumor, uninvolved adjacent lung had the highest T cell clonality. Adjacent lung exhibited a median of 57 among the 100 most abundant tumor clones.

The TCR originated in a male donor aged 60 or over with stage I lung adenocarcinoma. The chain recombines TRBV11-3 with TRBJ2-1; a weak D match, TRBD2 (5 bases). This specimen was lung tumor tissue, taken before any cancer treatment. CDR3 region: CASSLPRGINEQFF. For the CDR3, the DNA is TGTGCCAGCAGCTTGCCCCGAGGGATTAATGAGCAGTTCTTC.